What follows are 25 T cell receptor beta chains derived from one specimen sequenced in a study of T cells in Graves' hyperthyroidism and ophthalmopathy (dated by TCRdb to 2018 to 2020). Receptors were amplified or captured by multiplex PCR. Reads for this sample came from an Illumina HiSeq 2000. The TCR beta CDR3 regions were amplified from RNA transcripts. The TCR CDR3 was subjected to a first round of RT-PCR using the HTBI primer set and the Qiagen OneStep RT-PCR kit. The raw public data were reprocessed by TCRdb itself: fastp quality trimming at Q25, MiXCR clonotype calling, in-frame beta chains only. Rows with one shared CDR3 protein collapse into an entry with the most common genes and DNA. The sample yields almost 600,000 distinct CDR3 sequences; roughly 14% were counted once. The ten top clones hold under 7% of the sample. Sequencing input: blood. The source is a woman aged 25 to 39 with Graves' hyperthyroidism that later progressed to Graves' ophthalmopathy.

This clonotype was seen ten or more times. The V and J genes are TRBV30 and TRBJ2-7; 13 nucleotides agree with TRBD2. The CDR3 sequence is 15 residues long. Unmatched junction bases numbered 1, after V lost 0 bases and J lost 2 bases. CDR1 is GTSNPN, CDR2 SVGIG, per germline (reference sequence). The CDR3 region has the DNA TGTGCCTGGAGTGTACTAGCGGGAGGGCCCTACGAGCAGTACTTC. This gives the protein CAWSVLAGGPYEQYF.

This clonotype was observed many times. The chain links TRBV27 to TRBJ1-5; D is unresolved. CDR1 and CDR2 from the germline V gene are MNHEY and SMNVEV (reference sequence). This CDR3 is 13 amino acids long. The ends were cut back, 8 bases at V and 4 bases at J, with 12 bases in the middle. The CDR3 loop reads CASHNGENQPQHF. The CDR3 DNA sequence: TGTGCCAGCCATAATGGAGAGAATCAGCCCCAGCATTTT.

This clonotype was seen at least ten times. V gene TRBV30 combines with J gene TRBJ1-1; TRBD1 might be the D (5 bases). The CDR3 consists of 17 residues. V lost 2 bases to trimming and J lost 1 base, with 20 bases between them. Germline V CDR1 and CDR2: GTSNPN, SVGIG (reference sequence). The CDR3, as DNA: TGTGCCTGGAGTCCCCAGAGGGGCAGGGAGAAGAACACTGAAGCTTTCTTT. Residues: CAWSPQRGREKNTEAFF. Full variable domain (outside the CDR3, taken from reference TRBV30 and TRBJ1-1): SQTIHQWPATLVQPVGSPLSLECTVEGTSNPNLYWYRQAAGRGLQLLFYSVGIGQISSEVPQNLSASRPQDRQFILSSKKLLLSDSGFYLCAWSPQRGREKNTEAFFGQGTRLTVV.

There are many counts of this clonotype. The chain joins TRBV11-2 to TRBJ2-7, with a weak D call TRBD2 (5 bases). Looked up from germline, CDR1 is SGHAT and CDR2 is FQNNGV. CDR3 size: 14 residues. V lost 9 bases and J lost 2, with 17 bases in between. The CDR3 region is CASSFSVPAYEQYF. The CDR3 DNA reads as TGTGCCAGTTCCTTTAGCGTCCCCGCCTACGAGCAGTACTTC. The full variable domain, rest sourced from reference TRBV11-2 and TRBJ2-7, is EAGVAQSPRYKIIEKRQSVAFWCNPISGHATLYWYQQILGQGPKLLIQFQNNGVVDDSQLPKDRFSAERLKGVDSTLKIQPAKLEDSAVYLCASSFSVPAYEQYFGPGTRLTVT.

There are many counts of this clonotype. The J gene is TRBJ2-1, the V gene TRBV7-3; D is unresolved. With 0 bases removed from V and 7 bases from J, the gap between germline ends came to 7 bases. The CDR3 contains 13 residues. Germline values: CDR1 SGHTA, CDR2 FQGTGA. The CDR3 is CASSLTSRNEQFF. The DNA of the CDR3 is TGTGCCAGCAGCTTAACTTCGAGGAATGAGCAGTTCTTC.

This clonotype was seen a few times. The V and J genes are TRBV20-1 and TRBJ2-3, with 9 bases identical to TRBD2. CDR3 size: 14 residues. Germline CDR1 is DFQATT and CDR2 is SNEGSKA (reference sequence). This chain's CDR3 is CRLDLAGTTDTQYF. The CDR3 region has the DNA TGCAGATTGGACCTAGCGGGAACCACAGATACGCAGTATTTT.

With regard to this clonotype: One end of the junction varies from germline; a read error may be responsible. The V and J genes are TRBV30 and TRBJ1-1; tentative D call: TRBD1 (6 bases). Germline CDR1 is GTSNPN and CDR2 is SVGIG (reference sequence). CDR3 length equals 16 residues. CDR3 sequence: CAWSEQGPLYNTKAFF. The DNA of the CDR3 is TGTGCCTGGAGTGAACAGGGTCCCCTGTATAACACTAAAGCTTTCTTT.

This clonotype has more than one count but fewer than ten. One end of the junction varies from germline; a read error may be responsible. This rearrangement joins TRBV29-1 to TRBJ1-1; 8 bases are a match to TRBD1. CDR1 is SQVTM and CDR2 is ANQGSEA in the germline V gene. The CDR3 contains 14 residues. The CDR3 spells CSAGETGEYTGAFF. CDR3 nucleotides: TGCAGCGCTGGGGAGACAGGGGAGTACACTGGAGCTTTCTTT.

Concerning this clonotype itself: The germline gene is not matched at one end of the junction; a read error may be the cause. The V and J genes are TRBV4-1 and TRBJ2-1; D is possibly TRBD1 (5 bases). Germline V gene data show CDR1 as MGHRA and CDR2 as YSYEKL. The CDR3 extends over 15 amino acids. The CDR3 nucleotides are TGCGCCAGCGGCCAAGATCTGAGCAGGGCGGTTAGGCCGTTCTTC. It specifies CASGQDLSRAVRPFF.

The rearrangement links TRBV5-5 to TRBJ1-5; 7 bases fit TRBD1. This CDR3 comprises 17 residues. J lost 0 bases, V lost 3 bases, and 9 bases had no gene match. CDR1 and CDR2 (germline): SGHKS, YYEKEE (reference sequence). CDR3 sequence reads: CASSSSRDSLSNQPQHF. DNA for the CDR3: TGTGCCAGCAGCTCATCTAGGGACAGTCTTAGCAATCAGCCCCAGCATTTT.

This clonotype was recorded at least ten times. CDR3 sequence (DNA): TGTGCCAGCAGCCCGGGCCCGGCGGGTGAAGCTTTCTTT. Protein product: CASSPGPAGEAFF. J is TRBJ1-1 and V is TRBV14; D is unresolved. The CDR3 extends over 13 amino acids. Germline V gene sequence: CDR1 SGHDN, CDR2 FVKESK. The V gene lost 4 bases and the J gene lost 7 bases, with 13 bases spanning the gap.

This clonotype was picked up many times. The chain couples TRBV6-5 to TRBJ2-7; 13 bases align to TRBD2. This CDR3 has 16 amino acids. Germline CDR1 and CDR2: MNHEY and SVGAGI. V dropped 6 bases and J dropped 1; count of bases not matched to a gene: 6. This CDR3 reads CASREGLAGNSYEQYF. The CDR3 DNA follows: TGTGCCAGCAGGGAGGGACTAGCGGGAAATTCCTACGAGCAGTACTTC.

A few counts support this clonotype. The chain combines TRBV11-2 with TRBJ2-2; D unresolved. Germline loops: CDR1 SGHAT, CDR2 FQNNGV. This CDR3 contains 16 residues. With 2 bases removed from V and 0 bases from J, the gap between germline ends came to 10 bases. The CDR3 is CASSLHSAPNTGELFF. The CDR3 DNA follows: TGTGCCAGCAGCTTACACAGCGCCCCGAACACCGGGGAGCTGTTTTTT.

This clonotype was recorded at least ten times. The genes are TRBV6-1 and TRBJ2-7; D unresolved. Germline V gene sequence: CDR1 MNHNS, CDR2 SASEGT. CDR3 length equals 15 residues. The V and J ends lost 8 bases and 1 base respectively, with 18 bases between them. The CDR3 nucleotides read TGTGCCAGCCGTGCGAACTGGCCACAGTCCTACGAGCAGTACTTC. It encodes CASRANWPQSYEQYF.

This clonotype was counted only a few times. This chain joins TRBV30 and TRBJ2-5, with 7 bases fitting TRBD2. Germline lookup yields CDR1 GTSNPN and CDR2 SVGIG (reference sequence). Germline trimming cut 4 bases from V and 4 bases from J; bases unmatched to any gene: 12. The CDR3 has 15 residues. As DNA, the CDR3 is TGTGCCTGGAACCATCGTCCGGGACTAAGAGAGACCCAGTACTTC. Amino acids: CAWNHRPGLRETQYF.

This clonotype was found a few times. The chain combines TRBV6-5 with TRBJ1-1, with D uncertain. The CDR3 consists of 14 residues. V was cut by 0 bases and J by 5 bases, with 10 bases left in between. Per the germline V gene, CDR1 is MNHEY and CDR2 is SVGAGI. CDR3 in amino acids: CASSYSGPGTEAFF. The CDR3, as DNA: TGTGCCAGCAGTTACTCCGGCCCCGGGACTGAAGCTTTCTTT.

This clonotype was seen a few times. The chain uses TRBV18 and TRBJ2-1, with D unresolved. The CDR3 is made up of 17 amino acids. Germline CDR1 reads KGHSH; CDR2 reads LQKENI. Between the trimmed V and J ends, which lost 0 bases and 0 bases, there was a span of 12 bases. DNA for the CDR3: TGTGCCAGCTCACCACCGCGAGCCTCCCCCTCCTACAATGAGCAGTTCTTC. The encoded protein is CASSPPRASPSYNEQFF.

This clonotype was seen many times. V and J are TRBV7-3 and TRBJ2-3; 7 nucleotides line up with TRBD2. The CDR3 is made up of 14 amino acids. J lost 3 bases, V lost 3 bases, and 3 bases had no gene match. Looked up from germline, CDR1 is SGHTA and CDR2 is FQGTGA. The CDR3 nucleotides read TGTGCCAGCAGCTTTGGACTAGAGACAGATACGCAGTATTTT. Protein: CASSFGLETDTQYF.

This clonotype was recorded many times. V usage is TRBV3-1 and J usage is TRBJ1-1; TRBD1 matches at 7 bases. The V gene end was trimmed by 6 bases and the J gene end by 3 bases; junction bases not matched to a gene: 7. There are 14 residues in the CDR3. Germline V gene sequence: CDR1 LGHDT, CDR2 YNNKEL (reference sequence). The CDR3 nucleotides read TGTGCCAGCAGTTACAGGGGCTCGGACACTGAAGCTTTCTTT. Translating gives CASSYRGSDTEAFF.

This clonotype was counted ten times or more. The chain has TRBV6-1 and TRBJ2-7; 9 bases agree with TRBD1. Trimming removed 5 bases from V and 5 bases from J; junction bases left unmatched: 7. Germline V CDR1 and CDR2: MNHNS, SASEGT. This CDR3 is built from 14 residues. DNA for the CDR3: TGTGCCAGCAGTTTAGGACAGGGGATCGACGAGCAGTACTTC. Translated: CASSLGQGIDEQYF.

This chain joins TRBV10-3 and TRBJ2-2, with 9 bases that match TRBD1. The CDR3 has 15 residues. V trimming: 8 bases; J trimming: 4 bases; junction bases outside the gene matches: 8. Germline V gene sequence: CDR1 ENHRY, CDR2 SYGVKD. CDR3: CAIRPVTGGTGELFF. For the CDR3, the DNA is TGTGCCATCCGTCCTGTGACAGGGGGCACCGGGGAGCTGTTTTTT.

The table lists this clonotype with a few counts. V gene TRBV7-3 combines with J gene TRBJ1-2; 8 bases line up with TRBD1. Per germline, CDR1 SGHTA and CDR2 FQGTGA. The CDR3 length is 15 residues. After removal of 3 bases from V and 6 bases from J, the junction contained 9 bases not matched to a gene. The CDR3 region is CASSFSGQAVDGYTF. DNA for the CDR3: TGTGCCAGCAGCTTTTCGGGACAGGCGGTTGATGGCTACACCTTC. Full variable domain (outside the CDR3, taken from reference TRBV7-3 and TRBJ1-2): GAGVSQTPSNKVTEKGKYVELRCDPISGHTALYWYRQSLGQGPEFLIYFQGTGAADDSGLPNDRFFAVRPEGSVSTLKIQRTERGDSAVYLCASSFSGQAVDGYTFGSGTRLTVV.

The rearrangement joins TRBV12-3 or TRBV12-4 to TRBJ1-5; no clear D. The CDR3 sequence is 13 residues long. The V end lost 1 base, the J end lost 5 bases, and 6 bases lay between the germline ends. CDR3 bases: TGTGCCAGCAGTTTAGACTTCGATCAGCCCCAGCATTTT. Its protein product is CASSLDFDQPQHF.

This sequence joins TRBV19 and TRBJ2-2; the D gene could be TRBD1 or TRBD2 (5 bases each). CDR1 LNHDA and CDR2 SQIVND come from the germline V gene (reference sequence). The CDR3 has 16 amino acids. V dropped 8 bases and J dropped 0 bases, with 16 bases sitting between them. CDR3 residues: CASYWDQHSNTGELFF. The DNA for the CDR3 is TGTGCCAGTTACTGGGACCAACATTCGAACACCGGGGAGCTGTTTTTT.

This clonotype came up many times. V is TRBV5-1 and J is TRBJ2-1; a weak D match, TRBD2 (6 bases). CDR1 SGHRS and CDR2 YFSETQ come from the germline V gene. Trimming took off 8 bases at V and 8 bases at J, with 14 bases between the two ends. This CDR3 is built from 12 residues. The CDR3 is CASRRAMDEQFF. The CDR3 DNA is TGCGCCAGTAGGAGGGCGATGGATGAGCAGTTCTTC.